Following are 9 T cell receptor beta chains from one sample sequenced in a study of T cell responses to AZD1222 COVID-19 vaccine. Sequencing used immunoSEQ multiplex PCR; TCRdb keeps in-frame clones, though not all of them. Of tens of thousands of clones in the sample, around nine tenths were seen once. The starting material was peripheral blood, obtained on day 0 of MenACWY control vaccination. The origin of the receptors is an adult in good health.

The J gene is TRBJ1-6, the V gene TRBV9; TRBD1 matches 8 bases. V lost 3 bases and J lost 9; bases outside the gene matches: 8. The CDR3 loop spans 15 amino acids. Per germline, CDR1 SGDLS and CDR2 YYNGEE. CDR3 in amino acids: CASSAQGDRGSPLHF. DNA for the CDR3: TGTGCCAGCAGCGCACAGGGGGATAGAGGTTCACCCCTCCACTTT. The full variable domain, with the rest looked up from reference TRBV9 and TRBJ1-6, is DSGVTQTPKHLITATGQRVTLRCSPRSGDLSVYWYQQSLDQGLQFLIQYYNGEERAKGNILERFSAQQFPDLHSELNLSSLELGDSALYFCASSAQGDRGSPLHFGNGTRLTVT.

This clone turned up a few times. The chain uses TRBV4-2 and TRBJ2-2, with 10 bases matching TRBD2. Losses at the gene ends were 1 base for V and 2 bases for J; bases not matched to a gene: 7. The CDR3 covers 18 residues. Per germline, CDR1 LGHNA and CDR2 YNFKEQ. The CDR3: CASSQVGLAGGNTGELFF. CDR3 coding DNA: TGTGCCAGCAGCCAAGTAGGATTAGCGGGGGGCAACACCGGGGAGCTGTTTTTT.

This chain joins TRBV7-2 and TRBJ2-3; the D gene could be TRBD1 or TRBD2 (7 bases each). V was cut by 1 base and J by 1 base, with 12 bases left in between. Germline V gene sequence: CDR1 SGHTA, CDR2 FQGNSA. This CDR3 comprises 16 residues. CDR3 coding DNA: TGTGCCAGCAGCTTAGGGGCAGGGGGGGGCACAGATACGCAGTATTTT. Amino acids: CASSLGAGGGTDTQYF.

The rearrangement joins TRBV5-1 to TRBJ2-5; TRBD1 agrees at 9 bases. Germline loops: CDR1 SGHRS, CDR2 YFSETQ. The ends lost 5 bases at V and 5 bases at J; junction bases unmatched: 10. The CDR3 has 15 amino acids. The CDR3: CASSGTGSGWETQYF. Written as DNA, the CDR3 is TGCGCCAGCAGTGGGACAGGGTCAGGGTGGGAGACCCAGTACTTC.

The chain uses TRBV7-9 and TRBJ1-2; tentative D call: TRBD1 (5 bases). Germline lookup yields CDR1 SEHNR and CDR2 FQNEAQ (reference sequence). The CDR3 totals 14 residues. V lost 5 bases and J 4 bases, leaving 14 bases between the germline ends. CDR3 DNA: TGTGCCAGCAGCCCCCAGGGACTCGGCTATGGCTACACCTTC. This sequence encodes CASSPQGLGYGYTF.

The chain is built from TRBV5-5 and TRBJ1-3; D remains unclear. CDR3 size: 15 residues. The V gene's germline CDR1 is SGHKS and CDR2 YYEKEE (reference sequence). Trimming cost V 0 bases and J 0 bases, with 7 bases left between them. CDR3 nucleotides: TGTGCCAGCAGCTTGGATCTGATCTCTGGAAACACCATATATTTT. It specifies CASSLDLISGNTIYF. Full variable domain (rest looked up from reference TRBV5-5 and TRBJ1-3): DAGVTQSPTHLIKTRGQQVTLRCSPISGHKSVSWYQQVLGQGPQFIFQYYEKEERGRGNFPDRFSARQFPNYSSELNVNALLLGDSALYLCASSLDLISGNTIYFGEGSWLTVV.

This chain joins TRBV24-1 and TRBJ2-3; 8 nucleotides line up with TRBD2. V was clipped by 6 bases and J by 2 bases; unmatched bases: 21. CDR3 length: 20 residues. CDR1 is KGHDR and CDR2 is SFDVKD in the germline V gene. The CDR3 coding sequence is TGTGCCACCAGTCCTCCTCCTACAGGGAATAGCGGGGCGGACACAGATACGCAGTATTTT. The encoded protein is CATSPPPTGNSGADTDTQYF.

The chain combines TRBV12-3 or TRBV12-4 with TRBJ2-5, with D maybe TRBD2 (5 bases). This CDR3 is built from 13 residues. V lost 4 bases, J lost 7 bases, and 13 bases lay in between. CDR3 nucleotide sequence: TGTGCCAGCAGTTCGACAACCCGGGGGACCCAGTACTTC. It translates to CASSSTTRGTQYF.

The chain employs TRBV6-6 and TRBJ2-7, with D tentatively TRBD1 or TRBD2 (5 bases each). V dropped 6 bases and J dropped 2 bases, with 8 bases sitting between them. This CDR3 has 12 amino acids. The germline gives CDR1 MNHNY, CDR2 SVGAGI (reference sequence). CDR3 bases: TGTGCCAGCAGCCGGGACCCCTACGAGCAGTACTTC. Protein sequence: CASSRDPYEQYF.